What follows are 8 T cell receptor beta chains derived from one specimen sequenced in a study of blood T cell repertoires in COVID-19. Sequencing was performed with immunoSEQ multiplex PCR; in TCRdb, only in-frame clones are kept and a portion is missing. The sample has about 52,000 clones; approximately 89% are singletons. The sequenced sample consisted of peripheral blood. The receptors come from a man aged 80 or over with active or convalescent COVID-19.

This clone was detected only once. The CDR3 bases are TGTGCCAGCAGCCAAGGATTTGGGGCAGGGGGAAACACCATATATTTT. Protein product: CASSQGFGAGGNTIYF. J is TRBJ1-3 and V is TRBV3-1 (or the pseudogene TRBV3-2); possible D gene TRBD1, 5 bases. The length of the CDR3 is 16 residues. V gave up 1 base and J gave up 4 bases, with 14 bases separating them. Per germline, CDR1 LGHDT and CDR2 YNNKEL (reference sequence).

V is TRBV14 and J is TRBJ2-7; 9 positions agree with TRBD2. The V and J ends lost 3 bases and 4 bases, in that order; junction bases with no gene match: 7. The CDR3 extends over 15 amino acids. CDR1 is SGHDN, CDR2 FVKESK, per germline. The CDR3 DNA reads TGTGCCAGCAGCCACCGCGGGAGGGGTGGTTACGAGCAGTACTTC. This sequence encodes CASSHRGRGGYEQYF.

The chain employs TRBV6-4 and TRBJ2-3; possibly TRBD2 for D (6 bases). V gave up 0 bases and J gave up 5 bases, with 9 bases separating them. Germline lookup yields CDR1 MRHNA and CDR2 SNTAGT. The CDR3 contains 14 residues. CDR3 amino acids: CASSDSGGKDTQYF. DNA for the CDR3: TGTGCCAGCAGTGACTCAGGAGGGAAAGATACGCAGTATTTT.

The chain recombines TRBV2 with TRBJ2-7, with D perhaps TRBD2 (5 bases). Looked up from germline, CDR1 is SNHLY and CDR2 is FYNNEI. The CDR3 totals 14 residues. V was cut by 7 bases and J by 0 bases, with 13 bases left in between. CDR3 DNA: TGTGCCAGCATAATAACTAGGAGCTCCTACGAGCAGTACTTC. Amino acids: CASIITRSSYEQYF.

This chain connects TRBV28 to TRBJ2-1, with D possibly matching TRBD2 (6 bases). There are 17 residues in the CDR3. CDR1 is MDHEN, CDR2 SYDVKM, per germline. The ends were cut back, 6 bases at V and 3 bases at J, with 21 bases in the middle. The CDR3 nucleotides are TGTGCCAGCAGGGGAAGTTTGCGGGGATTTTTCTACAATGAGCAGTTCTTC. It encodes CASRGSLRGFFYNEQFF.

A single count supports this clone. CDR3 coding DNA: TGTGCCAGCAGACCTCAGGGATTTAGGGACTATGGCTACACCTTC. Protein: CASRPQGFRDYGYTF. V is TRBV27 and J is TRBJ1-2; D is perhaps TRBD1 (5 bases). V lost 6 bases, J lost 3 bases, and 17 bases lay in between. Looked up from germline, CDR1 is MNHEY and CDR2 is SMNVEV (reference sequence). This CDR3 is built from 15 residues.

The chain combines TRBV28 with TRBJ1-6, with unresolved D. The germline V gene has CDR1 MDHEN and CDR2 SYDVKM. V was pared by 2 bases and J by 3 bases, with 5 bases between. The CDR3 runs 14 residues. The CDR3 sequence: CASSLASYNSPLHF. The CDR3 DNA is TGTGCCAGCAGTTTAGCTAGCTATAATTCACCCCTCCACTTT.

The chain recombines TRBV6-5 with TRBJ2-1; TRBD2 matches at 8 bases. The germline gives CDR1 MNHEY, CDR2 SVGAGI. The CDR3 is 15 residues long. The trim removed 5 bases at V and 7 bases at J, leaving 10 bases unmatched. CDR3 residues: CASSRRSSGLNEQFF. The DNA for the CDR3 is TGTGCCAGCAGTCGTAGGTCTAGCGGGCTAAATGAGCAGTTCTTC.